This TCR beta chain is from a study of T cells in Graves' hyperthyroidism and ophthalmopathy. Findings and caveats of the study: Blood shared most expanded thyroid clonotypes above 0.001.

Germline V gene sequence: CDR1 MNHEY, CDR2 SVGEGT. The V end was cut by 8 bases, the J end by 7 bases, with 20 bases between. The CDR3 runs 14 residues. This clonotype was observed many times. Antigen specificity is unknown. Amplification of TCR beta CDR3 regions used RNA as the template. In the first-round RT-PCR of the TCR CDR3, the HTBI primer set was used. TCRdb redid the calling of the multiplex PCR reads with MiXCR, one entry per CDR3 protein. The sample has a few hundred thousand distinct CDR3 sequences, 40% to 50% seen once; the top ten hold around two fifths. The chain couples TRBV6-2 or TRBV6-3 to TRBJ1-2; D might be TRBD1 (6 bases). This clonotype was sampled from an adult woman with Graves' disease, either hyperthyroidism or ophthalmopathy (not recorded which). Sequencing was performed on peripheral blood or thyroid tissue (not recorded which). The CDR3 nucleotides are TGTGCCAGCGCCGCCCGGGACACTGCGACTGGCTACACCTTC. Translated: CASAARDTATGYTF.